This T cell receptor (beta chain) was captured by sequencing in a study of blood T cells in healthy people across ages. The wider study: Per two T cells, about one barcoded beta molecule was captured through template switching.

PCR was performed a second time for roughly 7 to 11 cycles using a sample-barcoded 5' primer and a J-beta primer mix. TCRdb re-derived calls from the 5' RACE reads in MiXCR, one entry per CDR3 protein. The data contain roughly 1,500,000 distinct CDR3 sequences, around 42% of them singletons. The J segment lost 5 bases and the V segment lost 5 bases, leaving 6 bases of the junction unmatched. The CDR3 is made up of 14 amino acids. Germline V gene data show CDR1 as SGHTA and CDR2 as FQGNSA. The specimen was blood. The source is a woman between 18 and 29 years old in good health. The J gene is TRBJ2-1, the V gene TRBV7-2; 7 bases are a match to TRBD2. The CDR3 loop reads CASSVVAGDNEQFF. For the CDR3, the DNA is TGTGCCAGCAGCGTAGTGGCGGGGGACAATGAGCAGTTCTTC.